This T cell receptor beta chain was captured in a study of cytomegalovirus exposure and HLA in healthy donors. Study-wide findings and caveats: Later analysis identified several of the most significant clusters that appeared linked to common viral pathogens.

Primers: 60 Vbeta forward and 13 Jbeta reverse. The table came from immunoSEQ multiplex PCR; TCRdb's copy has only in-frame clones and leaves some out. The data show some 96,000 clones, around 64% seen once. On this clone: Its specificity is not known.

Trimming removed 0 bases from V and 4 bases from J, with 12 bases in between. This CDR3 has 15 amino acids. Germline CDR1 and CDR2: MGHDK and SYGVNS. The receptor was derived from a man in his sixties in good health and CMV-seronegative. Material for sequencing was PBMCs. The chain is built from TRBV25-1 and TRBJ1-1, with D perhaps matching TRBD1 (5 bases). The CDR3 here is CASSEYYRGGTEAFF. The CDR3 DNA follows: TGTGCCAGCAGTGAATATTACCGGGGGGGCACTGAAGCTTTCTTT.